Listed below are T cell receptor beta chains from one sample, sequenced in a study of OX40 agonist ivuxolimab in advanced cancers. The assay was immunoSEQ multiplex PCR, and TCRdb's table has in-frame clones only and misses some. The sample records tens of thousands of clones, just under 85% being singletons. This specimen consisted of CD4+ or CD8+ T cells sorted from blood, obtained in a trial of the OX40 agonist ivuxolimab. The receptors here all came from an adult with an advanced solid tumor such as melanoma, head and neck, liver or kidney cancer. CDR3s include the opening cysteine and the closing phenylalanine or tryptophan. A D gene is named only where the DNA matches it firmly. Clone size appears in some rows only: once, few, many, or a class for an expanded clone.

clone size	V gene	J gene	D gene	CDR3 protein	CDR3 DNA
.	TRBV5-1	TRBJ1-1	.	CASSLAVGPKNTEAFF	TGCGCCAGCAGCTTGGCCGTGGGACCTAAGAACACTGAAGCTTTCTTT
.	TRBV5-8	TRBJ2-5	.	CASSFFGTSKGEQYF	TGTGCCAGCAGCTTTTTCGGGACGTCTAAAGGGGAGCAGTACTTC
.	TRBV15	TRBJ1-6	TRBD1	CATSTGQGNNSPLHF	TGTGCCACCAGCACGGGACAGGGTAATAATTCACCCCTCCACTTT
.	TRBV7-2	TRBJ1-2	.	CASSLVRGDGYTF	TGTGCCAGCAGCTTAGTAAGGGGCGATGGCTACACCTTC
.	TRBV7-9	TRBJ2-3	.	CASSLVGTSTDTQYF	TGTGCCAGCAGCTTAGTTGGGACTAGCACAGATACGCAGTATTTT
.	TRBV2	TRBJ2-1	.	CASSAFLGHYEQFF	TGTGCCAGCAGTGCCTTCCTGGGGCACTATGAGCAGTTCTTC
.	TRBV10-3	TRBJ2-2	TRBD2	CAISATGLYTGELFF	TGTGCCATCAGTGCTACGGGACTATACACCGGGGAGCTGTTTTTT
.	TRBV5-5	TRBJ1-1	.	CASTGSREYTEAFF	TGTGCCAGCACCGGTAGCCGGGAGTACACTGAAGCTTTCTTT
.	TRBV2	TRBJ2-1	.	CASSSVSSYNEQFF	TGTGCCAGCAGTTCGGTGAGCTCCTACAATGAGCAGTTCTTC
once	TRBV18	TRBJ2-7	TRBD1	CASSQGTGVVYEQYF	TGTGCCAGCTCTCAGGGGACAGGGGTTGTATACGAGCAGTACTTC
.	TRBV7-9	TRBJ2-5	TRBD1	CASSLYRDRGRQTQYF	TGTGCCAGCAGCTTGTACCGGGACAGGGGGAGACAGACCCAGTACTTC
.	TRBV7-2	TRBJ1-5	.	CASSLDGTYSNQPQHF	TGTGCCAGCAGCTTAGACGGAACTTATAGCAATCAGCCCCAGCATTTT
once	TRBV6-5	TRBJ1-1	TRBD1	CASSWTGSPEAFF	TGTGCCAGCAGTTGGACAGGGTCTCCTGAAGCTTTCTTT
.	TRBV30	TRBJ1-1	.	CAWSQTTTEAFF	TGTGCCTGGAGTCAGACTACGACTGAAGCTTTCTTT
.	TRBV28	TRBJ2-7	TRBD1	CASRRSTGGNYEQYF	TGTGCCAGCAGGAGAAGCACAGGGGGCAACTACGAGCAGTACTTC
.	TRBV5-6	TRBJ1-5	.	CASSSWLWDQPQHF	TGTGCCAGCAGCTCTTGGCTGTGGGATCAGCCCCAGCATTTT
.	TRBV7-2	TRBJ2-7	.	CASSLRGGRLREQYF	TGTGCCAGCAGCCTTAGAGGGGGGCGACTTCGCGAGCAGTACTTC
.	TRBV10-3	TRBJ2-5	.	CAISGSVEETQYF	TGTGCCATCAGTGGCTCAGTGGAAGAGACCCAGTACTTC
.	TRBV11-1	TRBJ1-2	TRBD1	CASSPGLQGTGYTF	TGTGCCAGCAGCCCAGGATTACAGGGGACAGGCTACACCTTC
.	TRBV5-1	TRBJ2-2	.	CASMRGENTGELFF	TGCGCCAGCATGAGAGGGGAAAACACCGGGGAGCTGTTTTTT
.	TRBV21-1	TRBJ1-1	.	CASLTGGNTEAFF	TGTGCCAGCTTGACAGGAGGGAACACTGAAGCTTTCTTT
.	TRBV11-3	TRBJ2-2	.	CASSTNTGELFF	TGTGCCAGCAGCACGAACACCGGGGAGCTGTTTTTT
.	TRBV29-1	TRBJ2-3	.	CSVQRPREDSTDTQYF	TGCAGCGTCCAACGACCCAGGGAAGATAGCACAGATACGCAGTATTTT
.	TRBV5-3	TRBJ2-7	.	CARSLGKGSYEQYF	TGTGCCAGAAGCTTGGGGAAGGGGTCCTACGAGCAGTACTTC
.	TRBV4-1	TRBJ1-5	.	CASSQESSLNQPQHF	TGCGCCAGCAGCCAAGAGTCCAGCCTCAATCAGCCCCAGCATTTT
.	TRBV5-1	TRBJ2-3	.	CASSGRDSTDTQYF	TGCGCCAGCAGCGGCCGGGACAGCACAGATACGCAGTATTTT
few	TRBV2	TRBJ1-2	TRBD1	CASSVWDRDYGYTF	TGTGCCAGCAGTGTGTGGGACAGGGACTATGGCTACACCTTC
.	TRBV10-3	TRBJ2-1	TRBD2	CAISSGLAGVKYNEQFF	TGTGCCATCAGTTCCGGACTAGCGGGAGTTAAGTACAATGAGCAGTTCTTC
.	TRBV5-1	TRBJ2-7	.	CASSLDRLEQCF	TGCGCCAGCAGCTTGGATCGACTTGAGCAGTGCTTC
.	TRBV18	TRBJ2-3	.	CASSPLPRAPSTDTQYF	TGTGCCAGCTCACCTTTGCCGAGGGCCCCCTCCACAGATACGCAGTATTTT
.	TRBV9	TRBJ1-2	.	CASSVGRETTNYGYTF	TGTGCCAGCAGCGTAGGTAGGGAGACTACTAACTATGGCTACACCTTC
.	TRBV5-1	TRBJ2-2	TRBD1	CASRLGTGTTGELFF	TGCGCCAGCAGGCTGGGGACAGGGACGACCGGGGAGCTGTTTTTT
.	TRBV11-3	TRBJ2-7	TRBD1	CASSLGADREYNEQYF	TGTGCCAGCAGCTTAGGCGCGGACAGGGAGTATAACGAGCAGTACTTC